This TCR beta chain comes out of a study of multiple sclerosis patients with progressive multifocal leukoencephalopathy. Sequencing was performed with immunoSEQ multiplex PCR; in TCRdb, only in-frame clones are kept and a portion is missing. The sample has approximately 31,000 clones; 87% are singletons. Stated time point: time of PML onset. PML in natalizumab-treated patients developed after between about 15 and 56 months of natalizumab therapy. Germline lookup yields CDR1 LNHNV and CDR2 YYDKDF (reference sequence). The CDR3 is 17 residues long. The J segment lost 7 bases and the V segment lost 0 bases, leaving 10 bases of the junction unmatched.

The V call is TRBV15, the J call TRBJ2-1; TRBD2 agrees at 9 bases. The TCR sequence derives from a human donor with progressive multifocal leukoencephalopathy. Sequences were derived from PBMCs, sampled from a patient treated with natalizumab. The CDR3 DNA reads TGTGCCACCAGCAGAGATTTTAGGTTAGCGGGGGCGAATGAGCAGTTCTTC. Its translation: CATSRDFRLAGANEQFF.